The 20 T cell receptor beta chains presented below share a single source sample, sequenced in a study of cytomegalovirus exposure and HLA in healthy donors. Primers: 60 Vbeta forward and 13 Jbeta reverse. TCRdb's copy holds only in-frame clones and misses some; the assay was immunoSEQ multiplex PCR. The sample has some 160,000 clones; 81% are singletons. The sequencing sample was made of PBMCs. These receptors were obtained from a man aged 45 to 65 in good health and CMV-seropositive.

The chain recombines TRBV28 with TRBJ2-3, with TRBD2 as a possible D gene (5 bases). With 6 bases removed from V and 4 bases from J, the gap between germline ends came to 14 bases. Germline V CDR1 and CDR2: MDHEN, SYDVKM. The CDR3 is 14 amino acids. The DNA for the CDR3 is TGTGCCAGCAGCTCCGGGGTAATCGCAGATACGCAGTATTTT. Protein sequence: CASSSGVIADTQYF.

V and J are TRBV11-1 and TRBJ2-5, with TRBD2 matching 7 bases. The germline V gene encodes CDR1 SGHAT and CDR2 FQDESV (reference sequence). Trimming cost V 1 base and J 1 base; bases outside gene matches: 6. The CDR3 totals 16 residues. CDR3 in amino acids: CASSLVPTSVQETQYF. The CDR3 bases are TGTGCCAGCAGCTTAGTGCCCACTAGCGTCCAAGAGACCCAGTACTTC. Drawing the rest from reference TRBV11-1 and TRBJ2-5, the complete variable domain is EAEVAQSPRYKITEKSQAVAFWCDPISGHATLYWYRQILGQGPELLVQFQDESVVDDSQLPKDRFSAERLKGVDSTLKIQPAELGDSAMYLCASSLVPTSVQETQYFGPGTRLLVL.

The chain uses TRBV29-1 and TRBJ1-5; weak D call: TRBD1 (6 bases). Germline CDR1 SQVTM, CDR2 ANQGSEA. The V and J ends lost 5 bases and 3 bases respectively, with 11 bases between them. The length of the CDR3 is 13 residues. The DNA of the CDR3 is TGCAGCGTTAGCAGGGGTCTCAATCAGCCCCAGCATTTT. Translated, it gives CSVSRGLNQPQHF.

This sequence joins TRBV28 and TRBJ2-3; the D is unclear. This CDR3 region has 12 residues. The V gene's germline CDR1 is MDHEN and CDR2 SYDVKM. Trimming removed 8 bases at V and 3 bases at J, with 9 bases between. The CDR3 here is CASVASTDTQYF. The DNA of the CDR3 is TGTGCCAGCGTGGCTAGTACAGATACGCAGTATTTT.

V and J are TRBV5-1 and TRBJ2-3; TRBD2 matches 9 bases. V trimming: 7 bases; J trimming: 4 bases; junction bases outside the gene matches: 13. This CDR3 region has 16 residues. Germline V gene sequence: CDR1 SGHRS, CDR2 YFSETQ. The chain's CDR3 is CASRMGEGGRADTQYF. The CDR3 region has the DNA TGCGCCAGCCGCATGGGGGAAGGCGGGAGGGCAGATACGCAGTATTTT.

This chain links TRBV5-4 with TRBJ1-6, with a possible D match to TRBD1 (6 bases). V shed 2 bases and J shed 0 bases, with 6 bases lying between them. This CDR3 region has 15 residues. Germline CDR1 SGHNT, CDR2 YYREEE (reference sequence). The CDR3 here is CASSLGGSYNSPLHF. In nucleotides, the CDR3 is TGTGCCAGCAGCTTAGGGGGCTCCTATAATTCACCCCTCCACTTT.

Details on this clone: An end of the junction differs from the germline gene, which may be a read error. The gene calls are TRBV6-1 and TRBJ2-1; 10 bases match TRBD1. Germline lookup yields CDR1 MNHNS and CDR2 SASEGT. The CDR3 runs 15 residues. This chain's CDR3 is CASSAGQGIYDEQFF. DNA of the CDR3: TGTGCCAGCAGTGCGGGACAGGGGATCTACGATGAGCAGTTCTTC.

V and J are TRBV6-5 and TRBJ1-2; D uncertain. V shed 4 bases and J shed 4 bases, with 10 bases lying between them. Germline V gives CDR1 MNHEY, CDR2 SVGAGI. The CDR3 sequence is 13 residues long. The CDR3 DNA reads as TGTGCCAGCAGTTTTGGGAGTCTCTATGGCTACACCTTC. It encodes CASSFGSLYGYTF.

The rearrangement links TRBV7-9 to TRBJ1-2; no reliable D call. The CDR3 runs 10 residues. Germline V gene data show CDR1 as SEHNR and CDR2 as FQNEAQ (reference sequence). Trimming removed 8 bases from V and 12 bases from J, with 13 bases in between. In DNA, the CDR3 is TGTGCCAGCCGACCCAGGACTCACACCTTC. This translates into CASRPRTHTF.

V is TRBV6-5 and J is TRBJ1-5; weak D call: TRBD1 (5 bases). Trimming left V 4 bases short and J 0 bases short, with 7 bases between. CDR1 is MNHEY and CDR2 is SVGAGI in the germline V gene. This CDR3 region has 14 residues. The CDR3 DNA reads as TGTGCCAGCAGTTCACAGGATAGCAATCAGCCCCAGCATTTT. This translates into CASSSQDSNQPQHF.

This chain links TRBV19 with TRBJ1-5; D ambiguous. Trimming removed 5 bases from V and 4 bases from J, with 6 bases in between. Germline CDR1 LNHDA, CDR2 SQIVND (reference sequence). This CDR3 comprises 12 residues. CDR3 DNA: TGTGCCAGTAGTTGGGAGAATCAGCCCCAGCATTTT. Protein sequence: CASSWENQPQHF.

The chain joins TRBV9 to TRBJ2-1, with TRBD2 identical over 10 bases. The germline gives CDR1 SGDLS, CDR2 YYNGEE. With V trimmed by 4 bases and J by 8 bases, 15 bases remained unmatched. This CDR3 spans 17 amino acids. The CDR3 spells CASSTHGGAGGPDEQFF. DNA for the CDR3: TGTGCCAGCAGCACCCACGGGGGAGCGGGAGGGCCCGATGAGCAGTTCTTC. The variable domain in full, completed from reference TRBV9 and TRBJ2-1, reads DSGVTQTPKHLITATGQRVTLRCSPRSGDLSVYWYQQSLDQGLQFLIQYYNGEERAKGNILERFSAQQFPDLHSELNLSSLELGDSALYFCASSTHGGAGGPDEQFFGPGTRLTVL.

V is TRBV19 and J is TRBJ1-5; TRBD1 might be the D (6 bases). The germline CDR1 and CDR2 sequences are LNHDA and SQIVND (reference sequence). V gave up 7 bases and J gave up 0 bases, with 16 bases separating them. The CDR3 runs 16 residues. CDR3 DNA sequence: TGTGCCAGTACCCGAGGGGGAGTGGATAGCAATCAGCCCCAGCATTTT. Amino acids: CASTRGGVDSNQPQHF.

This sequence joins TRBV12-5 and TRBJ2-1, with D possibly TRBD1 on 5 matching bases. Germline V gene lookup returns CDR1 LGHNT and CDR2 FRNRAP. With 3 bases removed from V and 5 bases from J, the gap between germline ends came to 5 bases. The CDR3 sequence is 12 residues long. The CDR3 DNA reads as TGTGCTAGTGGTTTAGGGGACAATGAGCAGTTCTTC. This gives the protein CASGLGDNEQFF.

This clone was recorded a few times. The chain employs TRBV7-2 and TRBJ2-3; 7 nucleotides line up with TRBD2. The CDR3 length is 17 residues. CDR1 is SGHTA, CDR2 FQGNSA, per germline. J lost 4 bases, V lost 1 base, and 11 bases had no gene match. CDR3 region: CASSLVGTTFGADTQYF. In nucleotides, the CDR3 is TGTGCCAGCAGCTTAGTGGGGACTACCTTCGGGGCAGATACGCAGTATTTT.

This chain joins TRBV7-2 and TRBJ1-5, with TRBD1 as a possible D gene (6 bases). The V gene's germline CDR1 is SGHTA and CDR2 FQGNSA. The CDR3 is 15 amino acids. V gave up 1 base and J gave up 8 bases, with 15 bases separating them. CDR3 protein: CASSLGWGGQKPQHF. Here the CDR3 DNA reads TGTGCCAGCAGCTTAGGGTGGGGGGGGCAGAAGCCCCAGCATTTT.

The chain uses TRBV18 and TRBJ1-5, with 7 bases aligning to TRBD1. This CDR3 contains 14 residues. Germline trimming cut 6 bases from V and 4 bases from J; bases unmatched to any gene: 6. The germline V gene encodes CDR1 KGHSH and CDR2 LQKENI. The CDR3 spells CASSQQGRNQPQHF. CDR3 nucleotides: TGTGCCAGCTCCCAACAGGGGAGGAATCAGCCCCAGCATTTT.

The V gene is TRBV7-6, the J gene TRBJ2-5; 13 bases fit TRBD2. The CDR3 runs to 17 residues. Unmatched junction bases numbered 10, after V lost 5 bases and J lost 4 bases. Germline V CDR1 and CDR2: SGHVS, FNYEAQ. The DNA of the CDR3 is TGTGCCAGCAGCCCCAGACTAGCGGGGGGTCGGGGAGAGACCCAGTACTTC. Amino acid sequence: CASSPRLAGGRGETQYF.

On this clone itself: The sample contains more than one DNA sequence encoding this CDR3. The genes are TRBV5-1 and TRBJ2-7, with 11 nucleotides matching TRBD1. The CDR3 extends over 15 amino acids. V was clipped by 2 bases and J by 2 bases; unmatched bases: 3. Germline V lookup: CDR1 SGHRS, CDR2 YFSETQ. CDR3 sequence (DNA): TGCGCCAGCAGCTTTGGGACAGGGGGGACCTACGAGCAGTACTTC. Translating gives CASSFGTGGTYEQYF.

This clone came up once. The rearrangement uses TRBV18 and TRBJ1-5; possible D gene TRBD1, 5 bases. The CDR3 loop spans 15 amino acids. Deletions cut 3 bases from V and 3 bases from J, with 12 bases between. Germline values: CDR1 KGHSH, CDR2 LQKENI. The CDR3 coding sequence is TGTGCCAGCTCACCCGGGGGGGACCACAATCAGCCCCAGCATTTT. Amino acids: CASSPGGDHNQPQHF.